The text below deals with one T cell receptor (beta chain). Its antigen is currently not known. Base qualities are not recorded, but no much larger clone differs from it by a single base. V and J lose 3 bases and 3 bases, and a span of 15 bases separates them. The CDR3 runs 14 residues from the cysteine to the phenylalanine. Only the CDR3 portion is preserved as DNA: 42 bases, with reading frame beginning at the first base. CDR1 is given as GTSNPN and CDR2 as SVGIG, both from the germline V gene (reference sequence). The sample belongs to a study of blood T cell repertoires in COVID-19 (dated by TCRdb to 2020 to 2022). About the study as a whole: Collaborator samples came from the United States, Italy and Spain and covered acute and convalescent phases of COVID-19. Samples came from the ongoing ImmuneRACE study (first 160 participants) plus 1,254 subjects from 6 global collaborators. The prospective study material was composed of cDNA or gDNA derived from T cells, B-cell-depleted T cells, or PBMCs. Subjects who had been exposed to COVID-19, were actively infected with it, or had recovered from it provided the deeply sampled blood TCRbeta repertoires that made up the dataset. The sample metadata nearly always contained a de-identified subject ID, COVID-19 status, age in years and sex. The repertoires were released in a freely available public database meant as a resource for research on the immune response to SARS-CoV-2. Where HLA class I and class II types were available, the types were taken from metadata supplied by the sample provider, not from assay-based typing. The study at large found these results: The quantity of clinical and demographic metadata differed by source and by participant and was supplied without curation.

Whole blood was collected in K2EDTA tubes by collaborating institutions according to the institutions' own protocols. For TCRbeta analysis, collaborator samples were shipped as frozen whole blood, as isolated PBMCs, or as DNA extracted from either sample type. TCRbeta CDR3 regions were amplified from genomic DNA using the immunoSEQ Assay, a bias-controlled multiplex PCR. The source study handled its data this way. The number of nucleated cells in each sample was estimated from the amplification of reference gene primers within the assay. To quantify the absolute abundance of each unique TCRbeta CDR3 rearrangement, sequence reads were collapsed and filtered. For each sample, productive Simpson clonality was calculated by taking the square root of Simpson's diversity index across productive rearrangements. Sourced from immuneACCESS, this table was stored by TCRdb with only in-frame sequences that have V and J called. A share of the clones is absent; for the studies checked, an unresolved V gene accounts for under half, and the remainder has no known explanation. That table furnishes V, J and clone size, whereas the DNA furnished D and trimming. Present in this sample are about 83,000 clones, roughly 86% of which were seen just once. The ten top clones hold over 20% of the sample.

This receptor chain uses TRBV30 and TRBJ2-7; the D gene is perhaps TRBD1, from 7 matching bases. This clonotype originated in a woman older than 75 in a cohort sampled during active or convalescent COVID-19. The sequenced sample was peripheral blood. The CDR3 region reads CAWSGGTAIYEQYF. The DNA is as follows: TGTGCCTGGAGCGGCGGGACAGCGATCTACGAGCAGTACTTC. Joined to the reference TRBV30 and TRBJ2-7 proteins, this CDR3 gives the full variable domain: SQTIHQWPATLVQPVGSPLSLECTVEGTSNPNLYWYRQAAGRGLQLLFYSVGIGQISSEVPQNLSASRPQDRQFILSSKKLLLSDSGFYLCAWSGGTAIYEQYFGPGTRLTVT.